This T cell receptor (beta chain) emerged from a study of glioma-infiltrating T cells after dendritic cell vaccination. Study-wide background: Patients had newly diagnosed or recurrent glioblastoma and received dendritic cell vaccines.

CDR3 length equals 15 residues. V shed 6 bases and J 4 bases; nucleotides not matched to a gene: 3. CDR1 MNHNY and CDR2 SVGAGI come from the germline V gene (reference sequence). As to time point: after dendritic cell vaccination, including at tumor progression/relapse. This table comes from immunoSEQ multiplex PCR, and its TCRdb copy is limited to in-frame clones, with some not included. In the table there are fewer than 75,000 clones, 85% to 90% of which are singletons. The gene calls are TRBV6-6 and TRBJ2-1, with 13 bases identical to TRBD2. Sequences were derived from blood, sampled after dendritic cell vaccination. The TCR comes from a human donor with glioblastoma. The CDR3 DNA is TGTGCCAGCAGCAGACTAGCGGGGGGTTACAATGAGCAGTTCTTC. It is translated as CASSRLAGGYNEQFF.